Here is one T cell receptor (beta chain) with its context. No antigen is known for it. TCRdb's table, derived via immunoSEQ multiplex PCR, lists solely in-frame clones and lacks some. This table holds 73,000 or so clones, around 84% found once. This sample is drawn from a study of OX40 agonist ivuxolimab in advanced cancers. Study summary: Of the patients, three showed partial responses, one with hepatocellular carcinoma and two with cutaneous melanoma. Study findings and constraints: Certain nonresponding patients likewise had low normalized T-cell clonal expansion.

Germline CDR1 reads SEHNR; CDR2 reads FQNEAQ (reference sequence). Trimming took off 5 bases at V and 2 bases at J, with 19 bases between the two ends. This CDR3 has 17 amino acids. Sequencing used CD4+ or CD8+ T cells sorted from blood, obtained in a trial of the OX40 agonist ivuxolimab. V usage is TRBV7-9 and J usage is TRBJ2-1; no firm D call. The TCR sequence derives from an adult with an advanced solid tumor such as melanoma, head and neck, liver or kidney cancer. The CDR3 coding sequence is TGTGCCAGCAGCCTAGGACGCGGTGGTTTAACCTACAATGAGCAGTTCTTC. Amino acid sequence: CASSLGRGGLTYNEQFF.